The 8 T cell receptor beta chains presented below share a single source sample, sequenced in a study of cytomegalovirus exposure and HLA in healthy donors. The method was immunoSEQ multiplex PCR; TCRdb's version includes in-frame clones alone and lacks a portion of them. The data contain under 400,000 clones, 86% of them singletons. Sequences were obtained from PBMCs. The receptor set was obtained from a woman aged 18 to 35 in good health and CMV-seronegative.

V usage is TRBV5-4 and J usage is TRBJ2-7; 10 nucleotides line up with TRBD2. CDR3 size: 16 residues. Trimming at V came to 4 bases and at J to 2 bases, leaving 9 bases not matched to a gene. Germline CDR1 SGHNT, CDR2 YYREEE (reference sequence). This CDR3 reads CASSAPSGSGPYEQYF. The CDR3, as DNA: TGTGCCAGCAGCGCCCCTAGCGGGAGTGGTCCCTACGAGCAGTACTTC.

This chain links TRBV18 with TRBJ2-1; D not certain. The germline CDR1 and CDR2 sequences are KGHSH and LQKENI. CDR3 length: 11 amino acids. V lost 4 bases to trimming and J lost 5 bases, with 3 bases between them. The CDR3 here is CASSLNNEQFF. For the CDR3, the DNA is TGTGCCAGCTCACTTAACAATGAGCAGTTCTTC.

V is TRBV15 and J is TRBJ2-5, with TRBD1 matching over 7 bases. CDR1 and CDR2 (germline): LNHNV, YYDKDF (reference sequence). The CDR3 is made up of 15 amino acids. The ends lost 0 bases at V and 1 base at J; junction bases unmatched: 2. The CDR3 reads CATSRDRDSQETQYF. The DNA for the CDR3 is TGTGCCACCAGCAGAGATCGGGACAGCCAAGAGACCCAGTACTTC.

The CDR3 loop is CASSWGGTGESYGYTF. The CDR3 DNA reads TGTGCCAGCAGCTGGGGTGGGACAGGGGAGAGCTATGGCTACACCTTC. The chain is built from TRBV5-4 and TRBJ1-2, with TRBD1 identical over 10 bases. The CDR3 has 16 residues. Germline CDR1 SGHNT, CDR2 YYREEE (reference sequence). The ends lost 3 bases at V and 4 bases at J; junction bases unmatched: 9.

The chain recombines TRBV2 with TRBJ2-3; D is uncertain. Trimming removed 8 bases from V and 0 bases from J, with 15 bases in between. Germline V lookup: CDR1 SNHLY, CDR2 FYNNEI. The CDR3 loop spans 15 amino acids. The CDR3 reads CASLPGFLSTDTQYF. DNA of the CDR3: TGTGCCAGCCTCCCGGGTTTCTTGAGCACAGATACGCAGTATTTT.

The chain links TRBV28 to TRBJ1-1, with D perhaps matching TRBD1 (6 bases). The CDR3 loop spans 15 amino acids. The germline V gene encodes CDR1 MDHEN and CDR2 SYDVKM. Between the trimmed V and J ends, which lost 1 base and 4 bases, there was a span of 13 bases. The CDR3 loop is CASSLYQGMVTEAFF. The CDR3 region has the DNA TGTGCCAGCAGTTTATACCAGGGGATGGTCACTGAAGCTTTCTTT.

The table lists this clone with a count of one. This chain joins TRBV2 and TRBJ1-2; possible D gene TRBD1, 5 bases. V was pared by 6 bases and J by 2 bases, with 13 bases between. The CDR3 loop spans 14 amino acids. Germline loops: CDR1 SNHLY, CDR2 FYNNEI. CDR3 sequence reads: CASRKSRTNYGYTF. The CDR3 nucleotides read TGTGCCAGCAGGAAATCCCGGACAAACTATGGCTACACCTTC.

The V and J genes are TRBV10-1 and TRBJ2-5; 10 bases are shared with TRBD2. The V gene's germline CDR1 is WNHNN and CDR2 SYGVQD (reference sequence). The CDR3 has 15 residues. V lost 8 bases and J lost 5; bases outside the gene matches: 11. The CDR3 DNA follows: TGCGCCAGCCTAAAAAAGCGGGGGGGCCGTGAGACCCAGTACTTC. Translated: CASLKKRGGRETQYF.